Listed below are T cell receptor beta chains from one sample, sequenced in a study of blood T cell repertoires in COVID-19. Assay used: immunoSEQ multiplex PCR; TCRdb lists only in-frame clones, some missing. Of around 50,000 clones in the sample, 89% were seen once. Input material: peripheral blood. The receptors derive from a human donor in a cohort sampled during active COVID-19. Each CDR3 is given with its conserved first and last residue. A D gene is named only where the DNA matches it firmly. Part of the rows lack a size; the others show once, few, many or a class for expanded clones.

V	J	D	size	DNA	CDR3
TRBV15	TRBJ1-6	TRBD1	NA	TGTGCCACCAGCATTAACAGGGGGCTTTCACCCCTCCACTTT	CATSINRGLSPLHF
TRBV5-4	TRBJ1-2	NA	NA	TGTGCCAGCAGCTCAAGGACAGACATCTATGGCTACACCTTC	CASSSRTDIYGYTF
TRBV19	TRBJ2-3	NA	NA	TGTGCCAGTACCATCGGGCTAGCGCGGCCCACAGATACGCAGTATTTT	CASTIGLARPTDTQYF
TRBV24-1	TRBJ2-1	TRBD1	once	TGTGCCACCAGTGAGCATGGACAGGGTTTCAATGAGCAGTTCTTC	CATSEHGQGFNEQFF
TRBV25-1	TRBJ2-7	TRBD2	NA	TGTGCCAGCAGTGTTCGGGGGGGAGTCAAGCAGTACTTC	CASSVRGGVKQYF
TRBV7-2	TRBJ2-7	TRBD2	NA	TGTGCCACTAGCGGAAAAGGTCTCAGGGAGCAGTACTTC	CATSGKGLREQYF
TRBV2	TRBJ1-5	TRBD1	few	TGTGCCAGCAGACAAGACAGGGGGGGCCGCGGCCCCCAGCATTTT	CASRQDRGGRGPQHF
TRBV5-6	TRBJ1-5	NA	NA	TGTGCCAGCAGCCTCAGAGGACAGTATAGCAATCAGCCCCAGCATTTT	CASSLRGQYSNQPQHF
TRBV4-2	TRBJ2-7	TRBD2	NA	TGTGCCAGCAGCCAAGCCAACGGACTAGCGGGGGGTATTGAGCAGTACTTC	CASSQANGLAGGIEQYF
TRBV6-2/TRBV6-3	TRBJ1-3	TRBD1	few	TGTGCCAGCAGTTACCGGACAGGTCGGGACACCATATATTTT	CASSYRTGRDTIYF
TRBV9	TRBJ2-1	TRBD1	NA	TGTGCCAGCAGCGTAGATTGGTCAGGGGGTGAGCAGTTCTTC	CASSVDWSGGEQFF
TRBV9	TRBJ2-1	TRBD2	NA	TGTGCCAGCAGCGCCCCGGGACTAGCGGTCAATGAGCAGTTCTTC	CASSAPGLAVNEQFF
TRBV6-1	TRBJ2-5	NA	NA	TGTGCCAGCAGTGAAAGGGACTGGGAAGAGACCCAGTACTTC	CASSERDWEETQYF
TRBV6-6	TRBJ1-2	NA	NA	TGTGCCAGCAGTGACAGGCGGGCCACTAACTATGGCTACACCTTC	CASSDRRATNYGYTF
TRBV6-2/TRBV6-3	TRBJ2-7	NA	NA	TGTGCCAGCAGTCGACTCATCCAGAGCTCCTACGAGCAGTACTTC	CASSRLIQSSYEQYF
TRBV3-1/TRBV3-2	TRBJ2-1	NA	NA	TGTGCCAGCAGCCCGGGAGTGGGGCGTGAGCAGTTCTTC	CASSPGVGREQFF
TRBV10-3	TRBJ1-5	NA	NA	TGTGCCATCTCCGGTGGAATCAGGGCGCACGATCAGCCCCAGCATTTT	CAISGGIRAHDQPQHF
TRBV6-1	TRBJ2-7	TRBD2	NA	TGTGCCAGCAGTGAACGAAGCGGGAGAACGAGGCAGTACTTC	CASSERSGRTRQYF
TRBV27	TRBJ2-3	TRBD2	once	TGTGCCAGTACGATAGCGGGGAGCACAGATACGCAGTATTTT	CASTIAGSTDTQYF
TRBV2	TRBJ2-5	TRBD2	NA	TGTGCCAGCCGAAAGCGGGAGTTGGAGACCCAGTACTTC	CASRKRELETQYF
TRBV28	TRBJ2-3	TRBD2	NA	TGTGCCAGCAGTGTGTCGGGACTAGCGGGAAGCACAGATACGCAGTATTTT	CASSVSGLAGSTDTQYF
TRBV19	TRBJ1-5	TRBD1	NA	TGTGCCAGTAGTGAGGGACAGGGGTTCAATCAGCCCCAGCATTTT	CASSEGQGFNQPQHF
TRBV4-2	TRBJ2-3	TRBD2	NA	TGTGCCAGCAGTCTTCGACTAGCGGGAGGAAGCACAGATACGCAGTATTTT	CASSLRLAGGSTDTQYF
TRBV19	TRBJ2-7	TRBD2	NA	TGTGCCAGTAGTCGAACTAGCGGGAGTGGGTCCTACGAGCAGTACTTC	CASSRTSGSGSYEQYF
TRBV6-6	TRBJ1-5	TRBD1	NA	TGTGCCAGCAGTGGACAGGGACGCAATCAGCCCCAGCATTTT	CASSGQGRNQPQHF
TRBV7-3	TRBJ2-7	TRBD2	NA	TGTGCCAGCAGTTTGTCAACGACTAGCGGGGAGTGCTACGAGCAGTACTTC	CASSLSTTSGECYEQYF
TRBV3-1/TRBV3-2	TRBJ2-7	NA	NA	TGTGCCAGCAGCCAAGCAAGCACCTACGAGCAGTACTTC	CASSQASTYEQYF
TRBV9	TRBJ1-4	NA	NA	TGTGCCAGCAGCCCGCAGGGTAGGCCCAATGAAAAACTGTTTTTT	CASSPQGRPNEKLFF
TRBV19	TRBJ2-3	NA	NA	TGTGCCAGTAGTAACCAACTCAGCGGAAGCACAGATACGCAGTATTTT	CASSNQLSGSTDTQYF
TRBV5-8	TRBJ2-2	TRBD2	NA	TGTGCCAGCAGCCCCGGGACTAGGCCCACCGGGGAGCTGTTTTTT	CASSPGTRPTGELFF
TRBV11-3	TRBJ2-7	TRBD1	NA	TGTGCCAGCAGCTTAGAATCAACAGGGGGCTCCGAGCAGTACTTC	CASSLESTGGSEQYF
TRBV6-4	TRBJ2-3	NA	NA	TGTGCCAGCAGTGGTTCTAGCACAGATACGCAGTATTTT	CASSGSSTDTQYF
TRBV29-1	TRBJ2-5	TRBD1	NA	TGCAGCGTTCACCCCGGGACAGGGGGCGAGACCCAGTACTTC	CSVHPGTGGETQYF
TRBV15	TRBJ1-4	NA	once	TGTGCCACCAGCAAGGGAGACGGAACTAATGAAAAACTGTTTTTT	CATSKGDGTNEKLFF
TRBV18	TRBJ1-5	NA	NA	TGTGCCAGCTCACCAATGGGGGCGGAGGGCAATCAGCCCCAGCATTTT	CASSPMGAEGNQPQHF
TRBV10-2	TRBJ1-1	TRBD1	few	TGCGCCAGCAGTGTGTCGGACAGGGGGCGAACTGAAGCTTTCTTT	CASSVSDRGRTEAFF
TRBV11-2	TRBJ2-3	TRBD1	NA	TGTGCCAGCAGCCGAGACAGGGGCGGGGAGTATTTT	CASSRDRGGEYF
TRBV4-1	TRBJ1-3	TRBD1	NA	TGCGCCAGCAGCCATCGGGACAGGGATTTCTCCGGAAACACCATATATTTT	CASSHRDRDFSGNTIYF
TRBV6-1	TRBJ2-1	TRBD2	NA	TGTGCCAGCAGTGCACGGACTAGCGGGGGTGGTAATGAGCAGTTCTTC	CASSARTSGGGNEQFF
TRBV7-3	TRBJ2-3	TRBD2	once	TGTGCCAGCAGAAAAGGACTAGCGGGAGGAGATACGCAGTATTTT	CASRKGLAGGDTQYF
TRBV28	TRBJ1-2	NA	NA	TGTGCCAGCAGTTCTCAATCGAAGGGGTATGGCTACACCTTC	CASSSQSKGYGYTF
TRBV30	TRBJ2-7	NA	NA	TGTGCCTGGAGTGTACCCGGGGAATTCGACGAGCAGTACTTC	CAWSVPGEFDEQYF
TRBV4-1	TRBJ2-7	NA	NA	TGCGCCAGCAGCCAAGGACAGACCTACGAGCAGTACTTC	CASSQGQTYEQYF
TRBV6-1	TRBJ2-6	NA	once	TGTGCCAGCAGTGGTGTTCCGGGATTCGCCTCCTCTGGGGCCAACGTCCTGACTTTC	CASSGVPGFASSGANVLTF